The 15 T cell receptor beta chains below were found in one sample sequenced in a study of vaccination and CD4 T cells after COVID-19. Antigens of these TCRs are unknown. The time point was: late sampling 161 to 241 days after vaccination in three convalescent patients. The sample's treatment: roughly nine-day PBMC culture with coronavirus spike peptide pools or control peptides (ViraFEST assay). The Oncomine TCR Beta short-read assay was applied to DNA of cultured CD4+ T cells. TCRdb re-called the PCR reads with MiXCR, one entry per CDR3 protein. This sample has fewer than 25,000 distinct CDR3 sequences; 30% occur once, and the top ten carry less than 4%. Here the sequenced sample was CD4+ T cells from blood, cultured in vitro, taken about 7 months after SARS-CoV-2 vaccination. These receptors were obtained from a human donor who had recovered from COVID-19.

This clonotype has only a few counts. The rearrangement links TRBV20-1 to TRBJ2-7, with unresolved D. The V end lost 5 bases, the J end lost 6 bases, and 20 bases lay between the germline ends. Germline lookup yields CDR1 DFQATT and CDR2 SNEGSKA (reference sequence). The CDR3 is made up of 14 amino acids. Written as DNA, the CDR3 is TGCAGTGCTCCCCCCCGCCTAGAGGTCGGCGAGCAGTACTTC. Translated: CSAPPRLEVGEQYF.

There are a few counts of this clonotype. The chain links TRBV28 to TRBJ2-7; D is possibly TRBD1 (6 bases). This CDR3 is built from 12 residues. Germline values: CDR1 MDHEN, CDR2 SYDVKM. Trimming removed 1 base from V and 5 bases from J, with 6 bases in between. The CDR3 DNA follows: TGTGCCAGCAGTTTATCAGGGGACGAGCAGTACTTC. It is translated as CASSLSGDEQYF.

The V gene is TRBV7-2, the J gene TRBJ2-2; D unresolved. V dropped 3 bases and J dropped 6 bases, with 8 bases sitting between them. In germline, CDR1 is SGHTA, CDR2 FQGNSA. This CDR3 spans 13 amino acids. Here the CDR3 DNA reads TGTGCCAGCAGCTTGGGCCTGGCCGGGGAGCTGTTTTTT. Protein product: CASSLGLAGELFF.

The table lists this clonotype with a few counts. The chain has TRBV6-2 or TRBV6-3 and TRBJ2-7; D is perhaps TRBD2 (5 bases). CDR3 length: 12 residues. The ends were cut back, 7 bases at V and 6 bases at J, with 13 bases in the middle. Germline V lookup: CDR1 MNHEY, CDR2 SVGEGT. The CDR3 sequence: CASTSGWSEQYF. The CDR3 nucleotides are TGTGCCAGCACCTCGGGATGGTCCGAGCAGTACTTC.

Here the CDR3 reads CASSFRDQYNEQFF. Here the CDR3 DNA reads TGTGCCAGCAGCTTCCGGGACCAGTACAATGAGCAGTTCTTC. The V and J genes are TRBV5-8 and TRBJ2-1; D is perhaps TRBD1 or TRBD2 (5 bases each). Trimming cost V 2 bases and J 4 bases, with 10 bases left between them. The CDR3 loop spans 14 amino acids. In germline, CDR1 is SGHTS, CDR2 YDEGEE.

This clonotype was observed a few times. This chain links TRBV28 with TRBJ2-7, with no clear D. V was pared by 1 base and J by 3 bases, with 7 bases between. The CDR3 sequence is 13 residues long. Germline CDR1 is MDHEN and CDR2 is SYDVKM. The CDR3 here is CASSLSGLYEQYF. The CDR3 DNA reads TGTGCCAGCAGTTTATCCGGGCTCTACGAGCAGTACTTC.

In its sample, this clonotype ranks as medium-sized. The J gene is TRBJ2-5, the V gene TRBV7-6; D gene uncertain. Deletions cut 2 bases from V and 5 bases from J, with 9 bases between. Germline V gene data show CDR1 as SGHVS and CDR2 as FNYEAQ. This CDR3 region has 13 residues. CDR3 sequence reads: CASSLWGGETQYF. The CDR3 region has the DNA TGTGCCAGCAGCTTATGGGGTGGGGAGACCCAGTACTTC. Looking up the rest from reference TRBV7-6 and TRBJ2-5 gives the full variable domain: GAGVSQSPRYKVTKRGQDVALRCDPISGHVSLYWYRQALGQGPEFLTYFNYEAQQDKSGLPNDRFSAERPEGSISTLTIQRTEQRDSAMYRCASSLWGGETQYFGPGTRLLVL.

This clonotype has only a few counts. The rearrangement joins TRBV10-3 to TRBJ2-3; D gene ambiguous. From germline, CDR1 is ENHRY and CDR2 SYGVKD. The CDR3 totals 14 residues. Trimming shortened V by 6 bases and J by 2 bases, and 12 bases separated the two germline ends. The DNA of the CDR3 is TGTGCCATCAGGGCTGGCATAGACACAGATACGCAGTATTTT. This encodes CAIRAGIDTDTQYF.

The chain has TRBV5-1 and TRBJ2-5; D is perhaps TRBD2 (6 bases). Trimming cost V 4 bases and J 5 bases, with 12 bases left between them. This CDR3 region has 13 residues. Per the germline V gene, CDR1 is SGHRS and CDR2 is YFSETQ. The CDR3 DNA reads as TGCGCCAGCAGCCTTGAGCGGGTGGAGACCCAGTACTTC. It translates to CASSLERVETQYF. Full variable domain (outside the CDR3, taken from reference TRBV5-1 and TRBJ2-5): KAGVTQTPRYLIKTRGQQVTLSCSPISGHRSVSWYQQTPGQGLQFLFEYFSETQRNKGNFPGRFSGRQFSNSRSEMNVSTLELGDSALYLCASSLERVETQYFGPGTRLLVL.

This chain joins TRBV24-1 and TRBJ2-2; possibly TRBD1 or TRBD2 for D (5 bases each). The germline CDR1 and CDR2 sequences are KGHDR and SFDVKD. The CDR3 consists of 14 residues. Trimming took 6 bases from V and 8 from J, leaving 15 bases between them. The CDR3: CATSPGPEGGELFF. CDR3 nucleotide sequence: TGTGCCACCAGTCCGGGGCCCGAGGGGGGGGAGCTGTTTTTT.

In this sample, this clonotype turned up a few times. This sequence joins TRBV7-2 and TRBJ2-7, with D tentatively TRBD2 (5 bases). The CDR3 length is 14 residues. The V gene lost 9 bases and the J gene lost 0 bases, with 15 bases spanning the gap. From germline, CDR1 is SGHTA and CDR2 FQGNSA. The CDR3 DNA reads as TGTGCCAGTAACCCGAGGGCGAGCTCCTACGAGCAGTACTTC. Encoded protein: CASNPRASSYEQYF.

The chain couples TRBV7-9 to TRBJ2-1; no reliable D call. CDR1 is SEHNR and CDR2 is FQNEAQ in the germline V gene (reference sequence). Trimming shortened V by 1 base and J by 6 bases, and 1 base separated the two germline ends. The CDR3 contains 11 residues. In DNA form, the CDR3 reads TGTGCCAGCAGCTTAGTCAATGAGCAGTTCTTC. As protein: CASSLVNEQFF. Based on the CDR3 plus reference TRBV7-9 and TRBJ2-1, the full variable domain is DTGVSQNPRHKITKRGQNVTFRCDPISEHNRLYWYRQTLGQGPEFLTYFQNEAQLEKSRLLSDRFSAERPKGSFSTLEIQRTEQGDSAMYLCASSLVNEQFFGPGTRLTVL.

The J gene is TRBJ2-1, the V gene TRBV7-6, with D tentatively TRBD2 (5 bases). Germline CDR1 and CDR2: SGHVS and FNYEAQ. The V and J ends lost 1 base and 4 bases respectively, with 17 bases between them. The CDR3 has 17 residues. CDR3 coding DNA: TGTGCCAGCAGCTTAGTCGGGAACGCGGAGCGGTACAATGAGCAGTTCTTC. This gives the protein CASSLVGNAERYNEQFF.

This clonotype was counted a few times. The rearrangement links TRBV24-1 to TRBJ2-5, with TRBD1 matching over 8 bases. Germline V gene data show CDR1 as KGHDR and CDR2 as SFDVKD. CDR3 length: 13 amino acids. V gave up 4 bases and J gave up 7 bases; unmatched junction bases: 4. This CDR3 reads CATSDPGGRTQYF. DNA for the CDR3: TGTGCCACCAGTGACCCAGGGGGCCGGACCCAGTACTTC.

This clonotype has more than one count but fewer than ten. The chain has TRBV6-1 and TRBJ1-1, with a possible D match to TRBD1 (6 bases). The germline gives CDR1 MNHNS, CDR2 SASEGT. V was shortened by 4 bases and J by 4 bases, with 10 bases between the two germline ends. The CDR3 consists of 13 residues. The CDR3 DNA reads as TGTGCCAGCAGTGTCCGGGGGGCCACTGAAGCTTTCTTT. Translation: CASSVRGATEAFF.